Sequencing of this T cell receptor (beta chain) was carried out in a study of blood T cell repertoires in COVID-19. Authors' data handling: Nucleated cell counts were estimated from reference gene primer amplification. The data were produced by immunoSEQ multiplex PCR, yet TCRdb's version contains in-frame clones alone and is incomplete. The DNA was the basis for D and trimming; V, J and clone size are from that table. The data show 190,000 or so clones, 70% to 90% seen once. The V segment lost 6 bases and the J segment 8 bases; nucleotides outside the gene matches: 9. The length of the CDR3 is 14 residues. The germline V gene has CDR1 MDHEN and CDR2 SYDVKM.

This sequence joins TRBV28 and TRBJ1-4, with 7 nucleotides matching TRBD1. Sequences were obtained from peripheral blood. This clonotype originated in a man in his forties with active or convalescent COVID-19. The CDR3: CASRRDRVVEKLFF. CDR3 DNA: TGTGCCAGCAGACGAGACAGGGTAGTGGAAAAACTGTTTTTT.